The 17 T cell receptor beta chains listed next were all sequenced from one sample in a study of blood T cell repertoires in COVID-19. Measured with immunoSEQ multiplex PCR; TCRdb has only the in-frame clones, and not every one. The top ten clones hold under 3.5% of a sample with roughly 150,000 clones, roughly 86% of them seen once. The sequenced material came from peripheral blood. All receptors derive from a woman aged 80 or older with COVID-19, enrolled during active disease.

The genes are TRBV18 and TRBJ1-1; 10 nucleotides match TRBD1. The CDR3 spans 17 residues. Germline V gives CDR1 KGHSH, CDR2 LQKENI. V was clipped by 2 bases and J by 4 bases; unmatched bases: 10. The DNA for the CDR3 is TGTGCCAGCTCACCAAGTGACAGGGGGCTTTTGGGCACTGAAGCTTTCTTT. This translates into CASSPSDRGLLGTEAFF. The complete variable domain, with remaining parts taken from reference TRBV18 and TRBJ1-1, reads NAGVMQNPRHLVRRRGQEARLRCSPMKGHSHVYWYRQLPEEGLKFMVYLQKENIIDESGMPKERFSAEFPKEGPSILRIQQVVRGDSAAYFCASSPSDRGLLGTEAFFGQGTRLTVV.

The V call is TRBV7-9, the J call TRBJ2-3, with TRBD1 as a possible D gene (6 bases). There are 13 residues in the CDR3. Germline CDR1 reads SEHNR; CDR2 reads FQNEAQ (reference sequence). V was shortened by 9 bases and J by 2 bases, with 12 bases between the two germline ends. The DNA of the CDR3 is TGTGCCAGAGGGGGTAGCGACACAGATACGCAGTATTTT. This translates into CARGGSDTDTQYF.

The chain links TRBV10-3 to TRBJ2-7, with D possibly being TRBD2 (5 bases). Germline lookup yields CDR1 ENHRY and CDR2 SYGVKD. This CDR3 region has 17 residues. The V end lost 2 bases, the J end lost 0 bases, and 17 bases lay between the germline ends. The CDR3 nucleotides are TGTGCCATCAGTGAGCTACCACTAGGAACAAGCTCCTACGAGCAGTACTTC. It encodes CAISELPLGTSSYEQYF.

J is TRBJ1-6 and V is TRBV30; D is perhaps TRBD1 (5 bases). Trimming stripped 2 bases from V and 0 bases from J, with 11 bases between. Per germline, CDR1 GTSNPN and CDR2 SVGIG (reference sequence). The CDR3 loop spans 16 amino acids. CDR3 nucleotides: TGTGCCTGGAGTCTTTCCCAGGGCTCCTATAATTCACCCCTCCACTTT. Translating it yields CAWSLSQGSYNSPLHF.

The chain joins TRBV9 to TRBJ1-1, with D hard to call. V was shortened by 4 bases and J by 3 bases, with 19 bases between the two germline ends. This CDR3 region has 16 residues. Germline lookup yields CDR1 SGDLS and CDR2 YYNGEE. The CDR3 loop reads CASSPRIRSSDTEAFF. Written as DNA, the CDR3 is TGTGCCAGCAGCCCCCGGATAAGGAGTTCGGACACTGAAGCTTTCTTT.

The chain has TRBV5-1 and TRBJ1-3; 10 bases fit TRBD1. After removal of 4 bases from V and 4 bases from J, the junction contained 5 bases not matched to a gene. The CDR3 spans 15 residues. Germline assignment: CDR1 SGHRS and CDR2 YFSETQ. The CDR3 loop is CASSPETGGGNTIYF. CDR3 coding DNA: TGCGCCAGCAGCCCTGAGACAGGGGGCGGAAACACCATATATTTT.

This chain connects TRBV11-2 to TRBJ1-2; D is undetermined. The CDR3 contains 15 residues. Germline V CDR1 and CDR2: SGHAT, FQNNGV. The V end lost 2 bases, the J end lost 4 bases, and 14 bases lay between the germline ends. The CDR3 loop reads CASSLSRQASYGYTF. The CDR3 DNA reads TGTGCCAGCAGCTTATCTCGGCAGGCTTCCTATGGCTACACCTTC.

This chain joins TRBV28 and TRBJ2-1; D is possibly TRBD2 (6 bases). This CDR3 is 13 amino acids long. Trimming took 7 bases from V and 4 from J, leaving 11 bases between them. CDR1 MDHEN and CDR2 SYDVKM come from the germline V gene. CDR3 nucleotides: TGTGCCAGCACCCTGGAGGGATACAATGAGCAGTTCTTC. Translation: CASTLEGYNEQFF.

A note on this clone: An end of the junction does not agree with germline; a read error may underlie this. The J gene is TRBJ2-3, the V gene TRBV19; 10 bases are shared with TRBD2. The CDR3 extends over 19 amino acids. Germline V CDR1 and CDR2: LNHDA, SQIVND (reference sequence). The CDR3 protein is CASSIRGPGLAGATDTQYF. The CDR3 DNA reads TGTGCCAGTAGTATTCGGGGGCCCGGGCTAGCGGGGGCCACAGATACCCAGTATTTT.

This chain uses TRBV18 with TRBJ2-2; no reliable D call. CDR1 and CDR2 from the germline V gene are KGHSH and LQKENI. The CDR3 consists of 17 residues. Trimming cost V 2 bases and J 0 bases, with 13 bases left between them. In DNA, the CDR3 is TGTGCCAGCTCACCATTGAGTCTCACCGCGAACACCGGGGAGCTGTTTTTT. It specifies CASSPLSLTANTGELFF.

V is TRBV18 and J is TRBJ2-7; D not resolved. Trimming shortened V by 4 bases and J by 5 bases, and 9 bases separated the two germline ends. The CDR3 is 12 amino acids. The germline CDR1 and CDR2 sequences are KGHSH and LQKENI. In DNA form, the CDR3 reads TGTGCCAGCTCACGCAGTAGCCACGAGCAGTACTTC. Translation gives CASSRSSHEQYF.

CDR3 bases: TGCGCCAGCAGCTCTTTGGTCGGGGAAGCGGAGACCCAGTACTTC. Protein: CASSSLVGEAETQYF. The gene calls are TRBV5-1 and TRBJ2-5; weak D call: TRBD2 (5 bases). The germline V gene encodes CDR1 SGHRS and CDR2 YFSETQ. V was trimmed by 3 bases and J by 5 bases, leaving 17 bases between them. CDR3 length equals 15 residues.

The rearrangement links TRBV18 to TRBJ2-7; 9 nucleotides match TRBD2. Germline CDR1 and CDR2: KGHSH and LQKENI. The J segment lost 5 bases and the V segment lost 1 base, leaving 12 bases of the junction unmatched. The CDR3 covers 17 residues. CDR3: CASSPLLPSGEVHEQYF. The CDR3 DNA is TGTGCCAGCTCACCACTTCTCCCTAGCGGGGAGGTGCACGAGCAGTACTTC.

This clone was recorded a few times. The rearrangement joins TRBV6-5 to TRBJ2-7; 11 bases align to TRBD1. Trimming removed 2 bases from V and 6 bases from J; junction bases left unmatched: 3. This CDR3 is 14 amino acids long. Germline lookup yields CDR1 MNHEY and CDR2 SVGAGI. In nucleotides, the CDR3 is TGTGCCAGCAGTTACCTGGGACAGGGGGGCGAGCAGTACTTC. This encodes CASSYLGQGGEQYF.

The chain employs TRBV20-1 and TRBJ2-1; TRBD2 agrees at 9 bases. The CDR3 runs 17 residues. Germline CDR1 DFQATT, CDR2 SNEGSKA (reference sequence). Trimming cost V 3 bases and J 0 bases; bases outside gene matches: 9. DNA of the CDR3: TGCAGTGCTAGTATCAGACTAGCGGAATTCTCCTACAATGAGCAGTTCTTC. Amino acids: CSASIRLAEFSYNEQFF.

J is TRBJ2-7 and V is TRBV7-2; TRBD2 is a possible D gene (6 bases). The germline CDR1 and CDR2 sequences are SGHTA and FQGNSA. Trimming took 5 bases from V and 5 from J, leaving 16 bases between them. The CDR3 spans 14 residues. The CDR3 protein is CASSPTGTFHEQYF. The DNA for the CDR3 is TGTGCCAGCAGCCCCACCGGGACTTTCCACGAGCAGTACTTC.

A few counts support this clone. Here the CDR3 DNA reads TGTGCCAGCAGCCAGGGACAGGGAAGAGGCGAGCAGTACTTC. Protein product: CASSQGQGRGEQYF. V and J are TRBV5-4 and TRBJ2-7; 9 nucleotides line up with TRBD1. The CDR3 is 14 residues long. The ends lost 4 bases at V and 6 bases at J; junction bases unmatched: 8. Per germline, CDR1 SGHNT and CDR2 YYREEE (reference sequence).